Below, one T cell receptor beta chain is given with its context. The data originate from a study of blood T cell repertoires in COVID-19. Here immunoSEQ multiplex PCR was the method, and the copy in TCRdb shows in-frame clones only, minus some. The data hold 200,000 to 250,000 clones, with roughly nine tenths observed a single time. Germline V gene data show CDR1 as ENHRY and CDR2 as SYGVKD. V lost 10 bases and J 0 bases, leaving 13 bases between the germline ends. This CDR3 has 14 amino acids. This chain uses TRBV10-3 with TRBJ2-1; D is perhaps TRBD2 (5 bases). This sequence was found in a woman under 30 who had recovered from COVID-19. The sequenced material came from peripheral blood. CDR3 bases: TGTGCCAGCACCCCGGGGAACTCCTACAATGAGCAGTTCTTC. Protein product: CASTPGNSYNEQFF.